This record concerns one T cell receptor (beta chain) sequence. Germline V gene sequence: CDR1 SGDLS, CDR2 YYNGEE. V lost 4 bases to trimming and J lost 8 bases; unmatched junction nucleotides: 11. This CDR3 spans 15 amino acids. The data were obtained in a study of T cell repertoires in cytomegalovirus infection. From the reads, TCRdb called clonotypes with MiXCR, one entry per CDR3 protein. Of approximately 500,000 distinct CDR3 sequences detected, about 10% appear once; the ten largest clones hold more than 8.5%. Sample: PBMCs. This sequence joins TRBV9 and TRBJ2-1, with 8 positions matching TRBD1. The clonotype was recovered from a human donor in good health (CMV status not recorded). Some clones in this sample may be carry-over from other donors' samples. The DNA for the CDR3 is TGTGCCAGCAGCTCCCCAGGGGGCGGTGAACATGAGCAGTTCTTC. Translated: CASSSPGGGEHEQFF. Supplemented by reference TRBV9 and TRBJ2-1, the full variable domain reads DSGVTQTPKHLITATGQRVTLRCSPRSGDLSVYWYQQSLDQGLQFLIQYYNGEERAKGNILERFSAQQFPDLHSELNLSSLELGDSALYFCASSSPGGGEHEQFFGPGTRLTVL.